The 32 T cell receptor beta chains below were found in one sample sequenced in a study of cytomegalovirus exposure and HLA in healthy donors. The PCR used 60 Vbeta and 13 Jbeta primers. Here immunoSEQ multiplex PCR was the method, and the copy in TCRdb shows in-frame clones only, minus some. The sample totals 130,000 or so clones. The source material was PBMCs. Receptors originate from a woman in her thirties or forties in good health and CMV-seropositive.

The V call is TRBV6-4, the J call TRBJ2-2; TRBD2 agrees at 13 bases. The V gene end was trimmed by 5 bases and the J gene end by 1 base; junction bases not matched to a gene: 4. The CDR3 is 17 residues long. Germline CDR1 reads MRHNA; CDR2 reads SNTAGT. The CDR3 sequence: CASSRTSGGLNTGELFF. The CDR3, as DNA: TGTGCCAGCAGTAGGACTAGCGGGGGACTGAACACCGGGGAGCTGTTTTTT.

CDR3: CASRVRGQGTHSNQPQHF. The CDR3 region has the DNA TGTGCCAGCAGGGTCAGGGGACAGGGGACCCATAGCAATCAGCCCCAGCATTTT. This chain connects TRBV27 to TRBJ1-5, with 10 bases that match TRBD1. Germline trimming cut 6 bases from V and 0 bases from J; bases unmatched to any gene: 11. Germline CDR1 is MNHEY and CDR2 is SMNVEV (reference sequence). This CDR3 spans 18 amino acids.

The chain couples TRBV10-3 to TRBJ2-2; D uncertain. Trimming took off 6 bases at V and 5 bases at J, with 7 bases between the two ends. The CDR3 extends over 12 amino acids. Germline CDR1 is ENHRY and CDR2 is SYGVKD. The DNA for the CDR3 is TGTGCCATCAGCGACATTACCGGGGAGCTGTTTTTT. This codes for CAISDITGELFF.

The rearrangement joins TRBV28 to TRBJ2-5; possible D gene TRBD1, 6 bases. This CDR3 contains 14 residues. Germline V gives CDR1 MDHEN, CDR2 SYDVKM. The germline V and J ends were trimmed by 5 bases and 5 bases, with 15 bases remaining between them. The DNA of the CDR3 is TGTGCCAGCAGTGGCTGGACAGTTGAGGAGACCCAGTACTTC. Its protein is CASSGWTVEETQYF. The variable domain in full, completed from reference TRBV28 and TRBJ2-5, reads DVKVTQSSRYLVKRTGEKVFLECVQDMDHENMFWYRQDPGLGLRLIYFSYDVKMKEKGDIPEGYSVSREKKERFSLILESASTNQTSMYLCASSGWTVEETQYFGPGTRLLVL.

The CDR3 spells CASSPRQGAYIQYF. The CDR3 DNA reads TGTGCCAGCAGCCCCCGGCAGGGGGCATACATTCAGTACTTC. The V gene is TRBV7-2, the J gene TRBJ2-4, with 8 bases fitting TRBD1. V lost 5 bases and J lost 8; bases outside the gene matches: 8. This CDR3 is built from 14 residues. CDR1 and CDR2 (germline): SGHTA, FQGNSA.

V and J are TRBV5-4 and TRBJ2-1; a weak D match, TRBD2 (5 bases). The germline V gene encodes CDR1 SGHNT and CDR2 YYREEE (reference sequence). Trimming took 0 bases from V and 9 from J, leaving 13 bases between them. This CDR3 comprises 14 residues. The CDR3 DNA reads TGTGCCAGCAGCTTGGGCCCCACTAGGATTGAGCAGTTCTTC. Protein: CASSLGPTRIEQFF. Drawing the rest from reference TRBV5-4 and TRBJ2-1, the complete variable domain is ETGVTQSPTHLIKTRGQQVTLRCSSQSGHNTVSWYQQALGQGPQFIFQYYREEENGRGNFPPRFSGLQFPNYSSELNVNALELDDSALYLCASSLGPTRIEQFFGPGTRLTVL.

This chain connects TRBV4-2 to TRBJ1-2; possible D gene TRBD1, 6 bases. Trimming left V 1 base short and J 6 bases short, with 9 bases between. The CDR3 spans 13 residues. CDR1 is LGHNA, CDR2 YNFKEQ, per germline. The CDR3 reads CASSQGEGDGYTF. The CDR3 DNA sequence: TGTGCCAGCAGCCAAGGGGAGGGGGATGGCTACACCTTC.

V is TRBV29-1 and J is TRBJ2-5, with 11 bases aligning to TRBD1. TRBJ2-7 explains the end of the DNA better; the J call may be wrong. Germline values: CDR1 SQVTM, CDR2 ANQGSEA. This CDR3 contains 13 residues. This CDR3 reads CSVGDRGSGEQYF. Here the CDR3 DNA reads TGCAGCGTTGGGGACAGGGGGTCCGGCGAGCAGTACTTC.

This chain uses TRBV9 with TRBJ2-5; 12 nucleotides line up with TRBD2. Unmatched junction bases numbered 4, after V lost 3 bases and J lost 1 base. The CDR3 covers 16 residues. Germline CDR1 is SGDLS and CDR2 is YYNGEE. The CDR3 here is CASSAGTSGLQETQYF. The CDR3 DNA is TGTGCCAGCAGCGCCGGGACTAGCGGGCTCCAAGAGACCCAGTACTTC.

The chain carries TRBV19 and TRBJ2-5, with D perhaps TRBD1 (6 bases). The germline V and J ends were trimmed by 0 bases and 5 bases, with 16 bases remaining between them. Germline CDR1 and CDR2: LNHDA and SQIVND (reference sequence). This CDR3 comprises 16 residues. The CDR3 loop is CASSIDAKTGLETQYF. The CDR3 DNA sequence: TGTGCCAGTAGTATAGACGCAAAAACAGGGTTGGAGACCCAGTACTTC.

V usage is TRBV28 and J usage is TRBJ1-6, with 8 bases that match TRBD1. The germline CDR1 and CDR2 sequences are MDHEN and SYDVKM. CDR3 length: 15 residues. J lost 9 bases, V lost 5 bases, and 9 bases had no gene match. In DNA, the CDR3 is TGTGCCAGCAGTCCTGGACAGGGATTGAGTTCACCCCTCCACTTT. Amino acids: CASSPGQGLSSPLHF.

The rearrangement joins TRBV18 to TRBJ2-1, with 8 bases that match TRBD1. Germline values: CDR1 KGHSH, CDR2 LQKENI. The trim removed 6 bases at V and 0 bases at J, leaving 7 bases unmatched. The CDR3 spans 16 residues. The CDR3 nucleotides are TGTGCCAGCTCCCCAGGGGGCCCACCCTCCTACAATGAGCAGTTCTTC. It translates to CASSPGGPPSYNEQFF.

The V call is TRBV6-1, the J call TRBJ1-2; TRBD1 aligns across 7 bases. Germline lookup yields CDR1 MNHNS and CDR2 SASEGT. V dropped 4 bases and J dropped 4; count of bases not matched to a gene: 6. This CDR3 contains 14 residues. The CDR3 DNA follows: TGTGCCAGCAGTGCTCGGACAGGTCTCTATGGCTACACCTTC. Translating it yields CASSARTGLYGYTF.

The chain links TRBV6-5 to TRBJ2-7; 7 bases match TRBD1. CDR3 length equals 15 residues. The ends lost 8 bases at V and 3 bases at J; junction bases unmatched: 13. Germline V gene data show CDR1 as MNHEY and CDR2 as SVGAGI. The CDR3 protein is CASAGQDTQFYEQYF. The CDR3 coding sequence is TGTGCCAGCGCCGGACAGGATACTCAATTCTACGAGCAGTACTTC.

V usage is TRBV4-1 and J usage is TRBJ2-5, with TRBD1 as a possible D gene (6 bases). V lost 2 bases and J 1 base, leaving 11 bases between the germline ends. The CDR3 loop spans 15 amino acids. Germline V gene lookup returns CDR1 MGHRA and CDR2 YSYEKL. As DNA, the CDR3 is TGCGCCAGCAGCCAACACGGGACATCCCAAGAGACCCAGTACTTC. It is translated as CASSQHGTSQETQYF.

This chain joins TRBV6-1 and TRBJ2-1; 9 bases fit TRBD1. The length of the CDR3 is 14 residues. Trimming at V came to 6 bases and at J to 3 bases, leaving 3 bases not matched to a gene. Germline CDR1 is MNHNS and CDR2 is SASEGT. The CDR3 loop is CASSGTGRYNEQFF. The CDR3 DNA reads TGTGCCAGCAGCGGGACAGGGCGCTACAATGAGCAGTTCTTC.

The chain carries TRBV19 and TRBJ2-3; TRBD2 aligns across 12 bases. J was trimmed by 4 bases and V by 3 bases; bases with no gene match: 5. Looked up from germline, CDR1 is LNHDA and CDR2 is SQIVND (reference sequence). The CDR3 extends over 16 amino acids. This CDR3 is CASSMILAGGADTQYF. The DNA for the CDR3 is TGTGCCAGTAGTATGATCCTAGCGGGAGGGGCAGATACGCAGTATTTT.

The chain joins TRBV29-1 to TRBJ2-1; D not certain. Trimming took off 6 bases at V and 6 bases at J, with 15 bases between the two ends. Germline CDR1 is SQVTM and CDR2 is ANQGSEA. The CDR3 totals 13 residues. CDR3 residues: CSVGVTQSNEQFF. In nucleotides, the CDR3 is TGCAGCGTCGGAGTGACCCAAAGCAATGAGCAGTTCTTC.

The rearrangement joins TRBV10-2 to TRBJ2-7, with 8 bases that match TRBD1. This CDR3 contains 16 residues. V was pared by 3 bases and J by 0 bases, with 7 bases of the junction left unmatched. The V gene's germline CDR1 is WSHSY and CDR2 SAAADI. CDR3 sequence (DNA): TGCGCCAGCAGTGAAGGGGACAGGTTGAGCTCCTACGAGCAGTACTTC. This encodes CASSEGDRLSSYEQYF.

This chain joins TRBV29-1 and TRBJ2-5; 13 bases line up with TRBD2. Germline loops: CDR1 SQVTM, CDR2 ANQGSEA. V trimming: 3 bases; J trimming: 5 bases; junction bases outside the gene matches: 3. The CDR3 extends over 14 amino acids. In DNA form, the CDR3 reads TGCAGCGTTGAGACTAGCGGGAGGCAGGAGACCCAGTACTTC. Amino acid sequence: CSVETSGRQETQYF.

The V gene is TRBV19, the J gene TRBJ2-7, with 13 nucleotides matching TRBD2. Germline CDR1 is LNHDA and CDR2 is SQIVND (reference sequence). V shed 5 bases and J 5 bases; nucleotides not matched to a gene: 9. The CDR3 covers 16 residues. The CDR3 region has the DNA TGTGCCAGTAGTCCTCGGACTAGCGGGAGTATCCACGAGCAGTACTTC. It translates to CASSPRTSGSIHEQYF.

The CDR3 sequence: CASSQKWTDQETQYF. In nucleotides, the CDR3 is TGTGCCAGTAGTCAAAAATGGACTGACCAAGAGACCCAGTACTTC. The chain is built from TRBV19 and TRBJ2-5; D perhaps matches TRBD2 (5 bases). There are 15 residues in the CDR3. V was trimmed by 5 bases and J by 0 bases, leaving 13 bases between them. CDR1 is LNHDA, CDR2 SQIVND, per germline (reference sequence).

The V and J genes are TRBV11-1 and TRBJ2-2, with D perhaps matching TRBD2 (6 bases). CDR3 length: 16 amino acids. V lost 5 bases, J lost 0 bases, and 13 bases lay in between. CDR1 and CDR2 from the germline V gene are SGHAT and FQDESV (reference sequence). The CDR3 DNA reads TGTGCCAGCAGCAAATTTCCGGGGGCGAACACCGGGGAGCTGTTTTTT. The encoded protein is CASSKFPGANTGELFF. The full variable domain, with the rest looked up from reference TRBV11-1 and TRBJ2-2, is EAEVAQSPRYKITEKSQAVAFWCDPISGHATLYWYRQILGQGPELLVQFQDESVVDDSQLPKDRFSAERLKGVDSTLKIQPAELGDSAMYLCASSKFPGANTGELFFGEGSRLTVL.

This rearrangement joins TRBV28 to TRBJ1-5; maybe TRBD1 (6 bases). This CDR3 region has 15 residues. V gave up 11 bases and J gave up 4 bases, with 21 bases separating them. From germline, CDR1 is MDHEN and CDR2 SYDVKM. In DNA form, the CDR3 reads TGTGCCGCATTCCCCACTAGGGGGGGAAATCAGCCCCAGCATTTT. It codes for CAAFPTRGGNQPQHF.

V and J are TRBV7-3 and TRBJ2-3, with 10 bases lining up with TRBD2. Trimming removed 5 bases from V and 5 bases from J; junction bases left unmatched: 16. CDR3 length: 18 residues. The V gene's germline CDR1 is SGHTA and CDR2 FQGTGA. The chain's CDR3 is CASSPFYSGRWEVDTQYF. The CDR3 bases are TGTGCCAGCAGCCCGTTCTATAGCGGGAGGTGGGAAGTAGATACGCAGTATTTT.

The rearrangement links TRBV5-5 to TRBJ2-3; no definite D call. Deletions cut 3 bases from V and 4 bases from J, with 3 bases between. Germline V gene lookup returns CDR1 SGHKS and CDR2 YYEKEE (reference sequence). CDR3 size: 11 residues. CDR3 loop: CASSSADTQYF. CDR3 nucleotides: TGTGCCAGCAGCTCTGCAGATACGCAGTATTTT. Looking up the rest from reference TRBV5-5 and TRBJ2-3 gives the full variable domain: DAGVTQSPTHLIKTRGQQVTLRCSPISGHKSVSWYQQVLGQGPQFIFQYYEKEERGRGNFPDRFSARQFPNYSSELNVNALLLGDSALYLCASSSADTQYFGPGTRLTVL.

The chain carries TRBV15 and TRBJ2-7; TRBD2 matches at 13 bases. This CDR3 region has 16 residues. V trimming: 5 bases; J trimming: 5 bases; junction bases outside the gene matches: 9. In germline, CDR1 is LNHNV, CDR2 YYDKDF (reference sequence). CDR3 protein: CATSSRTSGRPHEQYF. CDR3 in DNA: TGTGCCACCAGCTCGCGGACTAGCGGGAGACCCCACGAGCAGTACTTC.

The chain employs TRBV4-3 and TRBJ2-1; 7 nucleotides agree with TRBD1. Germline loops: CDR1 LGHNA, CDR2 YSLEER. V shed 0 bases, J shed 1 base, and the junction held 3 bases outside the gene matches. CDR3 length: 16 amino acids. CDR3 amino acids: CASSQDYRGSYNEQFF. CDR3 nucleotides: TGCGCCAGCAGCCAAGATTACAGGGGTTCCTACAATGAGCAGTTCTTC.

In nucleotides, the CDR3 is TGCGCCAGCAGCCTGGCTTCGTTGCAGGGTTCCTACAATGAGCAGTTCTTC. Amino acid sequence: CASSLASLQGSYNEQFF. The chain carries TRBV5-1 and TRBJ2-1, with a tentative D call TRBD1 (5 bases). Germline CDR1 SGHRS, CDR2 YFSETQ. With 4 bases removed from V and 1 base from J, the gap between germline ends came to 18 bases. The CDR3 is 17 residues long.

The chain recombines TRBV11-3 with TRBJ2-6; weak D call: TRBD1 (5 bases). CDR3 length equals 15 residues. Trimming stripped 1 base from V and 2 bases from J, with 6 bases between. Germline lookup yields CDR1 SGHNT and CDR2 YENEEA. CDR3 coding DNA: TGTGCCAGCAGCTTAGCAGGGACTGGGGCCAACGTCCTGACTTTC. Translating gives CASSLAGTGANVLTF.

This chain connects TRBV29-1 to TRBJ2-1; D is unclear. CDR3 length equals 8 residues. CDR1 and CDR2 from the germline V gene are SQVTM and ANQGSEA. Trimming removed 3 bases from V and 12 bases from J, with 3 bases in between. Here the CDR3 reads CSVDRQFF. The CDR3 DNA reads TGCAGCGTTGATCGGCAGTTCTTC.

The chain is built from TRBV28 and TRBJ2-4, with 10 bases matching TRBD1. CDR3 length equals 13 residues. Trimming cost V 6 bases and J 7 bases; bases outside gene matches: 3. Germline CDR1 is MDHEN and CDR2 is SYDVKM. This CDR3 is CASRTGGLNIQYF. DNA for the CDR3: TGTGCCAGCAGGACAGGGGGCTTGAACATTCAGTACTTC.